A single sample is the source of the 2 T cell receptor beta chains below, sequenced in a study of shared clonotypes between healthy human individuals. The protocol was immunoSEQ multiplex PCR, while the TCRdb copy is restricted to in-frame clones and leaves out a portion. Of around 300,000 clones in the sample, roughly 91% were seen once. The sample was memory CD8+ T cells sorted from blood. The subset is: CD45RO+ cells pooled with CCR7-negative TemRA cells. The receptors were sampled from a man between 18 and 35 years old in good health.

This chain joins TRBV2 and TRBJ1-2, with 10 bases matching TRBD1. Looked up from germline, CDR1 is SNHLY and CDR2 is FYNNEI. The length of the CDR3 is 14 residues. V shed 5 bases and J 7 bases; nucleotides not matched to a gene: 7. The CDR3 coding sequence is TGTGCCAGCAGTACGGGACAGGGGTGGAGTGGCTACACCTTC. Protein sequence: CASSTGQGWSGYTF.

The CDR3 loop reads CASSLDVFHLFF. In nucleotides, the CDR3 is TGTGCCAGCAGCTTAGATGTCTTCCACTTGTTCTTC. The genes are TRBV7-8 and TRBJ2-1, with D hard to call. Germline V gene lookup returns CDR1 SGHVS and CDR2 FQNEAQ. The CDR3 is 12 amino acids. The ends were cut back, 1 base at V and 15 bases at J, with 13 bases in the middle.